Listed below are T cell receptor beta chains from one sample, sequenced in a study of cytotoxic CD8 clonotypes in ibrutinib-treated CLL. The method was immunoSEQ multiplex PCR; TCRdb's version includes in-frame clones alone and lacks a portion of them. The sample lists about 35,000 clones, 49% occurring once. This sample comprised PBMCs, obtained before ibrutinib treatment. All receptors derive from a human donor with chronic lymphocytic leukemia. Both conserved end residues are part of each CDR3. Fields, in order: V gene, J gene, D gene, clone size, CDR3 DNA, CDR3 protein. D genes are given only for firm matches. Clone size is given for some rows only: seen once, a few or many times, or a class if the clone is expanded.

>TRBV4-2|TRBJ2-1|TRBD1|few
TGTGCCAGCAGCCCAGGTGCGGGACAGGGACTATACAATGAGCAGTTCTTC
CASSPGAGQGLYNEQFF
>TRBV5-6|TRBJ1-2|.|.
TGTGCCAGCAGCCCCGGGGAGGGGGGGAACTATGGCTACACCTTC
CASSPGEGGNYGYTF
>TRBV5-1|TRBJ1-1|.|.
TGCGCCAGCAGCTTGTCCCGGGGGACTGAAGCTTTCTTT
CASSLSRGTEAFF
>TRBV7-6|TRBJ2-7|.|.
TGTGCCAGCAGCTCCTCTTCTTCCTACGAGCAGTACTTC
CASSSSSSYEQYF
>TRBV11-2|TRBJ1-1|.|.
TGTGCCAGCAGCTTAGATCCCAGGGCCAGTGAAGCTTTCTTT
CASSLDPRASEAFF
>TRBV7-8|TRBJ1-2|.|.
TGTGCCAGCAGCTTTACAGAGGACTATGGCTACACCTTC
CASSFTEDYGYTF
>TRBV6-5|TRBJ2-7|.|few
TGTGCCAGCAGGCCCGGGACGGGTAGCTCCTACGAGCAGTACTTC
CASRPGTGSSYEQYF
>TRBV27|TRBJ2-2|.|.
TGTGCCAGCCGGGGTCTACTATCCCCCGGGGAGCTGTTTTTT
CASRGLLSPGELFF
>TRBV18|TRBJ2-2|TRBD1|.
TGTGCCAGCTCACCCGGACAGGCCGGGGAGCTGTTTTTT
CASSPGQAGELFF
>TRBV5-6|TRBJ2-7|TRBD2|.
TGTGCCAGCAGCTTGGGAACTAGCGGCATCTACGAGCAGTACTTC
CASSLGTSGIYEQYF
>TRBV9|TRBJ1-2|.|.
TGTGCCAGCAGCTCTCAGGCGGGGCAGCACTATGGCTACACCTTC
CASSSQAGQHYGYTF
>TRBV5-6|TRBJ1-2|.|.
TGTGCCAGCAGCTTGGACGAGGGACCGACTAACTATGGCTACACCTTC
CASSLDEGPTNYGYTF
>TRBV27|TRBJ1-4|TRBD1|.
TGTGCCAGCAGTTTATCGGTCAGGGGGGAAAAACTGTTTTTT
CASSLSVRGEKLFF
>TRBV5-6|TRBJ2-2|.|few
TGTGCCAGCAGCTTGTCAACGAGGAACACCGGGGAGCTGTTTTTT
CASSLSTRNTGELFF
>TRBV6-6|TRBJ1-5|.|.
TGTGCCAGCAGTTACTCGATGGGGGCAAATCAGCCCCAGCATTTT
CASSYSMGANQPQHF
>TRBV4-1|TRBJ1-3|.|.
TGCGCCAGCAGCCAAGATTTGGGACGGGTAGGAGCTGGAAACACCATATATTTT
CASSQDLGRVGAGNTIYF
>TRBV7-9|TRBJ2-1|TRBD1|.
TGTGCCAGCAGCCATCCCGGGACAGGCCCTCGAAATGAGCAGTTCTTC
CASSHPGTGPRNEQFF
>TRBV21-1|TRBJ2-5|.|.
TGTGCCAGCAGTAAGCGGGGGGGCCTGGAGACCCAGTACTTC
CASSKRGGLETQYF
>TRBV5-1|TRBJ1-3|TRBD1|.
TGCGCCAGCAGCTTGGATACAGGGGTCGCTGGAAACACCATATATTTT
CASSLDTGVAGNTIYF
>TRBV6-5|TRBJ1-5|.|.
TGTGCCAGCAGCCCCCGGACAGCCTCATACCAGCCCCAGCATTTT
CASSPRTASYQPQHF
>TRBV28|TRBJ1-2|.|.
TGTGCCAGCAGTCCCAGACGCGGCTACACCTTC
CASSPRRGYTF
>TRBV6-1|TRBJ1-6|.|few
TGTGCCAGCAGTGAAGCGCGTCCAGGGTTTAATTCACCCCTCCACTTT
CASSEARPGFNSPLHF
>TRBV5-6|TRBJ2-3|TRBD1|.
TGTGCCAGCATCCGGGACAGGGCGGATACGCAGTATTTT
CASIRDRADTQYF
>TRBV5-1|TRBJ2-5|TRBD2|.
TGCGCCAGCAGCTTGGGCATCGGGGGGCAAGAGACCCAGTACTTC
CASSLGIGGQETQYF
>TRBV6-4|TRBJ1-5|.|.
TGTGCCAGCAGTCCCTCCCCAGGGGAATCTCAGCCCCAGCATTTT
CASSPSPGESQPQHF
>TRBV7-8|TRBJ2-3|TRBD2|.
TGTGCCAGCAGCTTACAAGTAGCGGGGGTAACAGATACGCAGTATTTT
CASSLQVAGVTDTQYF
>TRBV2|TRBJ2-7|.|few
TGTGCCAGCATTCGGCAGACACCCCTCGCCGAGCAGTACTTC
CASIRQTPLAEQYF
>TRBV7-6|TRBJ2-7|.|few
TGTGCCAGCAGCATGGGCCCCTCCGAGCAGTACTTC
CASSMGPSEQYF
>TRBV9|TRBJ1-2|TRBD1|.
TGTGCCAGCAGCGTGACCGGGACAGGGAACTACTATGGCTACACCTTC
CASSVTGTGNYYGYTF
>TRBV2|TRBJ2-7|TRBD2|few
TGTGCCAGCAGCCCCGGGAGGGGGTCTCGCGAGCAGTACTTC
CASSPGRGSREQYF
>TRBV6-5|TRBJ1-1|.|few
TGTGCCAGCAGCCGGGATCCCAACACTGAAGCTTTCTTT
CASSRDPNTEAFF
>TRBV4-1|TRBJ2-1|.|.
TGCGCCAGCAGCCAAGGCGGTTATAGCGGCAATGAGCAGTTCTTC
CASSQGGYSGNEQFF
>TRBV9|TRBJ2-7|.|.
TGTGCCAGCAGCCAGACGGGTGTCTCCTACGAGCAGTACTTC
CASSQTGVSYEQYF
>TRBV25-1|TRBJ1-3|.|.
TGTGCCAGCAGTGAAACGACAGCTTCTGGAAACACCATATATTTT
CASSETTASGNTIYF
>TRBV19|TRBJ1-1|TRBD1|.
TGTGCCAGTAGTATCCCGGGACAGGCCGGTGCTTTCTTT
CASSIPGQAGAFF
>TRBV2|TRBJ1-5|.|.
TGTGCCAGCAGTGATCCTGCGGGAGACAGGTATAATCAGCCCCAGCATTTT
CASSDPAGDRYNQPQHF
>TRBV25-1|TRBJ1-6|TRBD1|few
TGTGCCAGCAGTGATCGACAGGGTGTGGATTCACCCCTCCACTTT
CASSDRQGVDSPLHF
>TRBV9|TRBJ2-7|TRBD2|.
TGTGCCAGCAGCGCCGGGGGACTAGACCCGAAGCAGTACTTC
CASSAGGLDPKQYF
>TRBV18|TRBJ1-1|.|.
TGTGCCAGCTCGCAACGACAGGACAACACTGAAGCTTTCTTT
CASSQRQDNTEAFF
>TRBV18|TRBJ2-3|.|.
TGTGCCAGCTCACCGGTGTCAGGGGACACAGATACGCAGTATTTT
CASSPVSGDTDTQYF
>TRBV7-3|TRBJ1-1|.|.
TGTGCCAGCAGCCTAAGCAGAATAATGAACACTGAAGCTTTCTTT
CASSLSRIMNTEAFF
>TRBV6-1|TRBJ2-7|TRBD2|.
TGTGCCAGCAGACCCATAGCGGGGGAGTCCTACGAGCAGTACTTC
CASRPIAGESYEQYF
>TRBV18|TRBJ1-6|.|few
TGTGCCAGCTCACCACCGTTAGGCAGGGAAAGTGGAACACCCCTCCACTTT
CASSPPLGRESGTPLHF
>TRBV6-5|TRBJ1-4|.|few
TGTGCCAGCAGGCGGGCTGGGGGTGAAAAACTGTTTTTT
CASRRAGGEKLFF
>TRBV6-6|TRBJ2-7|TRBD1|few
TGTGCCAGCCGCCGGGACAGTCTGTACGAGCAGTACTTC
CASRRDSLYEQYF
>TRBV29-1|TRBJ2-1|.|.
TGCAGCGTTGGGAATCGGAATGAGCAGTTCTTC
CSVGNRNEQFF
>TRBV7-8|TRBJ1-1|TRBD1|.
TGTGCCAGCAGTTGGGACAGGGTGAACACTGAAGCTTTCTTT
CASSWDRVNTEAFF
>TRBV10-3|TRBJ1-3|.|.
TGTGCCATCAGTGAAAGTGGGACTGGAAACACCATATATTTT
CAISESGTGNTIYF
>TRBV27|TRBJ2-6|.|.
TGTGCCAGCAGTTTATCGATGCGGGCCCCTGGGGCCAACGTCCTGACTTTC
CASSLSMRAPGANVLTF
>TRBV9|TRBJ2-1|TRBD2|.
TGTGCCAGCAGCTCTCTAGCGGGGGACAGCCCACGCAATGAGCAGTTCTTC
CASSSLAGDSPRNEQFF
>TRBV15|TRBJ2-1|.|.
TGTGCCACCAGCAGCTACAATGAGCAGTTCTTC
CATSSYNEQFF
>TRBV7-6|TRBJ2-1|.|.
TGTGCCAGCAGCGTGACTAGGGACCCTTACAATGAGCAGTTCTTC
CASSVTRDPYNEQFF
>TRBV29-1|TRBJ1-1|TRBD1|medium-sized
TGCAGCACCTGGGACAGGGACACTGAAGCTTTCTTT
CSTWDRDTEAFF
>TRBV6-5|TRBJ1-2|.|.
TGTGCCAGCAGTTACTCAGACAGACACTATGGCTACACCTTC
CASSYSDRHYGYTF
>TRBV6-5|TRBJ1-2|TRBD1|.
TGTGCCAGCAGTTACTCGACCAGGGGGGATGGCTACACCTTC
CASSYSTRGDGYTF